This T cell receptor (beta chain) was sequenced in a study of blood T cell repertoires in COVID-19. Looking at the study overall: Samples representing acute and convalescent COVID-19 were sourced from the United States, Italy and Spain. Sources were T cells, B-cell-depleted T cells, or PBMCs; the material itself was cDNA or gDNA.

The authors' processing: Counts of nucleated cells, estimated from reference gene primer amplification, were obtained. Libraries were prepared by immunoSEQ multiplex PCR; TCRdb keeps only in-frame clonotypes and omits some of them. The V and J calls and the clone size are those of that table, but D and trimming were determined from the DNA. The table shows 150,000 or so clones, with approximately 86% occurring only once. This TCR came from a woman aged 45-65 years with acute or convalescent COVID-19. Sequencing used peripheral blood.

CDR3 region: CASSFSGAGYTF. For the CDR3, the DNA is TGCGCCAGCAGCTTCTCAGGGGCTGGCTACACCTTC. The gene calls are TRBV5-1 and TRBJ1-2; TRBD1 is a possible D gene (6 bases). The CDR3 runs to 12 residues. The ends were cut back, 2 bases at V and 7 bases at J, with 9 bases in the middle. Germline lookup yields CDR1 SGHRS and CDR2 YFSETQ.